The rows below give T cell receptor beta chains drawn from one sample of a study of human T cells and chemical hapten exposure. TCRdb re-called the RACE reads with MiXCR, one entry per CDR3 protein. The sample carries tens of thousands of distinct CDR3 sequences, around 9.3% recorded once. The source was whole blood, collected in connection with sensitization to the hapten diphenylcyclopropenone (DPC). The receptors derive from a woman aged 40 to 50 with alopecia areata. Some clones in this sample may be carry-over from other donors' samples. Each CDR3 is given with its conserved first and last residue. The D gene is left open where the match is weak. Not every row has a clone size; where given, it reads once, few, many or a size class.

cdr3_nt: TGTGCCTATGCGGGGACGGCGAACACTGAAGCTTTCTTT
cdr3_aa: CAYAGTANTEAFF
d_call: -
clone_size: -
j_call: TRBJ1-1
cdr3_length: 13
v_call: TRBV30

cdr3_nt: TGTGCCAGCAGTTCGGCAGCCCTGTTGGCCTACGAGCAGTACTTC
cdr3_aa: CASSSAALLAYEQYF
d_call: -
clone_size: many
j_call: TRBJ2-7
cdr3_length: 15
v_call: TRBV7-9

cdr3_nt: TGCAGTGCTAGTGCGGAACTCTATGGCTACACCTTC
cdr3_aa: CSASAELYGYTF
d_call: -
clone_size: many
j_call: TRBJ1-2
cdr3_length: 12
v_call: TRBV20-1

cdr3_nt: TGTGCCAGCAGTTACTTCACAGGGTCCGGGGCCAACGTCCTGACTTTC
cdr3_aa: CASSYFTGSGANVLTF
d_call: -
clone_size: many
j_call: TRBJ2-6
cdr3_length: 16
v_call: TRBV6-2/TRBV6-3

cdr3_nt: TGTGCCAGCAGTGAAGCGAGGGCCTATTATTCACCCCTCCACTTT
cdr3_aa: CASSEARAYYSPLHF
d_call: -
clone_size: many
j_call: TRBJ1-6
cdr3_length: 15
v_call: TRBV6-1

cdr3_nt: TGCAGCGTTGGGGAGTACTCTGGAAACACCATATATTTT
cdr3_aa: CSVGEYSGNTIYF
d_call: -
clone_size: many
j_call: TRBJ1-3
cdr3_length: 13
v_call: TRBV29-1

cdr3_nt: TGTGCCAGCAGCCCAGGGACCTCAGGGGGGGAGCTGTTTTTT
cdr3_aa: CASSPGTSGGELFF
d_call: -
clone_size: many
j_call: TRBJ2-2
cdr3_length: 14
v_call: TRBV11-1

cdr3_nt: TGTGCCAGCAGCTTAGATCGGGGGACCCAGTACTTC
cdr3_aa: CASSLDRGTQYF
d_call: -
clone_size: many
j_call: TRBJ2-5
cdr3_length: 12
v_call: TRBV11-2

cdr3_nt: TGTGCCAGCTCACCGAGACGTGGGCTGAGCACAGATACGCAGTATTTT
cdr3_aa: CASSPRRGLSTDTQYF
d_call: -
clone_size: many
j_call: TRBJ2-3
cdr3_length: 16
v_call: TRBV18

cdr3_nt: TGCAGCGCCCAACTGGGCTCCGAGCATCAAAACATTCAGTACTTC
cdr3_aa: CSAQLGSEHQNIQYF
d_call: -
clone_size: -
j_call: TRBJ2-4
cdr3_length: 15
v_call: TRBV29-1

cdr3_nt: TGTGCCAGCTATATTAATGGGGGGCAGGTGGGTCAGCCCCAGCATTTT
cdr3_aa: CASYINGGQVGQPQHF
d_call: -
clone_size: -
j_call: TRBJ1-5
cdr3_length: 16
v_call: TRBV28

cdr3_nt: TGTGCCAGCAGCTCGAGCAGGGCCCCCACTGAAGCTTTCTTT
cdr3_aa: CASSSSRAPTEAFF
d_call: -
clone_size: many
j_call: TRBJ1-1
cdr3_length: 14
v_call: TRBV11-2

cdr3_nt: TGCAGTGCTACCAGCGGGGGAGACTACAATGAGCAGTCCTTC
cdr3_aa: CSATSGGDYNEQSF
d_call: TRBD2
clone_size: -
j_call: TRBJ2-1
cdr3_length: 14
v_call: TRBV20-1

cdr3_nt: TGTGCCTGGAGTCCTTTCGGGACTGTGGCTGAAAAACTGTTTTTT
cdr3_aa: CAWSPFGTVAEKLFF
d_call: -
clone_size: few
j_call: TRBJ1-4
cdr3_length: 15
v_call: TRBV30

cdr3_nt: TGCAGCGTTGGTCAGGGGATTGGTGAGCAGTACTTC
cdr3_aa: CSVGQGIGEQYF
d_call: -
clone_size: once
j_call: TRBJ2-7
cdr3_length: 12
v_call: TRBV29-1

cdr3_nt: TGTGCCAGCAGCGAAAACCCGAGGGACGGGTCCTACGAGCAGTACTTC
cdr3_aa: CASSENPRDGSYEQYF
d_call: -
clone_size: many
j_call: TRBJ2-7
cdr3_length: 16
v_call: TRBV9

cdr3_nt: TGTGCCAGCTCACAGGGTGGATCCTATGGCTACACCTTC
cdr3_aa: CASSQGGSYGYTF
d_call: -
clone_size: many
j_call: TRBJ1-2
cdr3_length: 13
v_call: TRBV18

cdr3_nt: TGTGCCAGCAGCGAACTACTGACCAAAAACATTCAGTACTTC
cdr3_aa: CASSELLTKNIQYF
d_call: -
clone_size: many
j_call: TRBJ2-4
cdr3_length: 14
v_call: TRBV3-1

cdr3_nt: TGCGCCAGCAGCCCGATGGTGGGGACAGAAGAAGAAAAACTGTTTTTT
cdr3_aa: CASSPMVGTEEEKLFF
d_call: TRBD1
clone_size: many
j_call: TRBJ1-4
cdr3_length: 16
v_call: TRBV5-1

cdr3_nt: TGTGCCAGCAGCGAAGGGGAGAGTAATGAGCAGTTCTTC
cdr3_aa: CASSEGESNEQFF
d_call: -
clone_size: few
j_call: TRBJ2-1
cdr3_length: 13
v_call: TRBV6-4

cdr3_nt: TGTGCCAGCAGTGAAGCCCCCGGGAGCACAGATACGCAGTATTTT
cdr3_aa: CASSEAPGSTDTQYF
d_call: -
clone_size: many
j_call: TRBJ2-3
cdr3_length: 15
v_call: TRBV6-1

cdr3_nt: TGTGCCAGCAGGACAGGGGGTAAAGCTTTCTTT
cdr3_aa: CASRTGGKAFF
d_call: TRBD1
clone_size: many
j_call: TRBJ1-1
cdr3_length: 11
v_call: TRBV27

cdr3_nt: TGTGCCAGCAGCTTCCCCTATGGCGGGACCCAGCTTGATGGCCACACCTTC
cdr3_aa: CASSFPYGGTQLDGHTF
d_call: -
clone_size: few
j_call: TRBJ1-2
cdr3_length: 17
v_call: TRBV11-2

cdr3_nt: TGTGCCTGGAGTAGAGGTGGCTACGAGCAGTACTTC
cdr3_aa: CAWSRGGYEQYF
d_call: -
clone_size: many
j_call: TRBJ2-7
cdr3_length: 12
v_call: TRBV30

cdr3_nt: TGTGCCAGCAGCCTTGGGACAGGGGCCTACAATGAGCAGTTCTTC
cdr3_aa: CASSLGTGAYNEQFF
d_call: TRBD1
clone_size: many
j_call: TRBJ2-1
cdr3_length: 15
v_call: TRBV27

cdr3_nt: TGCAGTTCCCGTCCGGGACAGAGCTATTCACCCCTCCACTTT
cdr3_aa: CSSRPGQSYSPLHF
d_call: TRBD1
clone_size: many
j_call: TRBJ1-6
cdr3_length: 14
v_call: TRBV20-1

cdr3_nt: TGTGCCAGCAGTTACTCGATTGAGGCGTACCTAAAAGAGACCCAGTACTTC
cdr3_aa: CASSYSIEAYLKETQYF
d_call: -
clone_size: few
j_call: TRBJ2-5
cdr3_length: 17
v_call: TRBV6-2/TRBV6-3

cdr3_nt: TGTGCCAGCAGTATCAGGGGGGGACCCTCTGGGGCCAACGTCCTGACTTTC
cdr3_aa: CASSIRGGPSGANVLTF
d_call: -
clone_size: many
j_call: TRBJ2-6
cdr3_length: 17
v_call: TRBV28

cdr3_nt: TGTGCCAGCAGTGAACTCCCCCACGAGACAGGGGTGATTGCAGATACGCAGTATTTT
cdr3_aa: CASSELPHETGVIADTQYF
d_call: TRBD1
clone_size: many
j_call: TRBJ2-3
cdr3_length: 19
v_call: TRBV6-1

cdr3_nt: TGTGCCAGCAGTTTCACGCCCGGGGAGCTGTTTTTT
cdr3_aa: CASSFTPGELFF
d_call: -
clone_size: many
j_call: TRBJ2-2
cdr3_length: 12
v_call: TRBV28

cdr3_nt: TGTGCCAGCAGTGAAGCGCAAGCGGGGGGCCCCGATACGCAGTATTTT
cdr3_aa: CASSEAQAGGPDTQYF
d_call: TRBD2
clone_size: many
j_call: TRBJ2-3
cdr3_length: 16
v_call: TRBV2

cdr3_nt: TGCAGTGCTAGAGCTATCGAGGAGGGGACCTACGAGCAGTACTTC
cdr3_aa: CSARAIEEGTYEQYF
d_call: -
clone_size: -
j_call: TRBJ2-7
cdr3_length: 15
v_call: TRBV20-1

cdr3_nt: TGTGCCAGCAGCTCAGGGGGTTTCGACACTGAAGCTTTCTTT
cdr3_aa: CASSSGGFDTEAFF
d_call: TRBD1
clone_size: -
j_call: TRBJ1-1
cdr3_length: 14
v_call: TRBV7-9

cdr3_nt: TGCGCCAGCAGCCATGAGGGTCTCTATGGCTACACCTTC
cdr3_aa: CASSHEGLYGYTF
d_call: -
clone_size: many
j_call: TRBJ1-2
cdr3_length: 13
v_call: TRBV4-1

cdr3_nt: TGTGCCAGCAGCTTAGCCGGACTAGCGGGGGTATATGAGCAGTTCTTC
cdr3_aa: CASSLAGLAGVYEQFF
d_call: TRBD2
clone_size: many
j_call: TRBJ2-1
cdr3_length: 16
v_call: TRBV11-2

cdr3_nt: TGTGCCAGCAGGATTAGGACTAGCGGTTTTCACGCTAGCACAGATACGCAGTATTTT
cdr3_aa: CASRIRTSGFHASTDTQYF
d_call: TRBD2
clone_size: few
j_call: TRBJ2-3
cdr3_length: 19
v_call: TRBV27

cdr3_nt: TGCGCCAGCAGCCAGCCGGCGCGGGGGGAACAAGAGACCCAGTACTTC
cdr3_aa: CASSQPARGEQETQYF
d_call: TRBD2
clone_size: many
j_call: TRBJ2-5
cdr3_length: 16
v_call: TRBV4-1